The text below deals with one TCR beta chain. How the authors handled the data: Amplification with reference gene primers provided the estimates of nucleated cell counts. Only in-frame clones appear in the TCRdb table, and some are missing; sequencing was by immunoSEQ multiplex PCR. The D gene and trimming were derived from the DNA, and the V and J assignments and clone size from that table. This repertoire shows 200,000 to 250,000 clones, around nine tenths found once; its top ten account for over 6%. The data belong to a study of blood T cell repertoires in COVID-19. Looking at the study overall: Collection of acute and convalescent COVID-19 samples took place in the United States, Italy and Spain. In each case, the material was cDNA or gDNA derived from T cells, B-cell-depleted T cells, or PBMCs.

Germline CDR1 reads MDHEN; CDR2 reads SYDVKM. CDR3 length: 12 residues. Trimming pared 1 base from V and 4 bases from J, leaving 4 bases between. V is TRBV28 and J is TRBJ1-2; D is unresolved. This TCR derives from a woman between 65 and 79 years old with active or convalescent COVID-19. Sequencing was done on a sample of peripheral blood. CDR3 region: CASSLSVYGYTF. CDR3 nucleotides: TGTGCCAGCAGTTTATCAGTCTATGGCTACACCTTC.